The 23 T cell receptor beta chains presented below share a single source sample, sequenced in a study of blood T cells in healthy people across ages. For the second PCR, which ran for 7 to 11 cycles, a sample-barcoded 5' primer and a J-beta primer mix were used. TCRdb passed the 5' RACE reads through MiXCR, listing each CDR3 protein once. The table shows around 1,700,000 distinct CDR3 sequences, with 28% occurring only once. Sequenced input: blood. Receptor source: a woman in her twenties or thirties in good health.

The chain couples TRBV7-2 to TRBJ2-1, with no clear D. The V gene's germline CDR1 is SGHTA and CDR2 FQGNSA. This CDR3 region has 13 residues. Between the trimmed V and J ends, which lost 3 bases and 13 bases, there was a span of 16 bases. The chain's CDR3 is CASSFLGPAEQFF. The CDR3 DNA reads TGTGCCAGCAGCTTCCTTGGACCCGCAGAACAGTTCTTC.

This clonotype was seen a few times. V usage is TRBV7-2 and J usage is TRBJ1-2, with 7 nucleotides matching TRBD1. This CDR3 is built from 17 residues. CDR1 and CDR2 from the germline V gene are SGHTA and FQGNSA. Trimming took 1 base from V and 4 from J; bases not matched to a gene: 12. Here the CDR3 reads CASSLGTAPQGGYGYTF. In DNA, the CDR3 is TGTGCCAGCAGCTTAGGAACGGCTCCGCAGGGGGGCTATGGCTACACCTTC.

J is TRBJ1-6 and V is TRBV6-5; TRBD1 might be the D (5 bases). Germline CDR1 and CDR2: MNHEY and SVGAGI. The V and J ends lost 11 bases and 6 bases respectively, with 14 bases between them. The CDR3 contains 13 residues. This chain's CDR3 is CAGARDGNSPLHF. CDR3 DNA sequence: TGTGCCGGAGCCCGGGACGGTAATTCACCCCTCCACTTT.

Comment on this clonotype: Compared with germline, one end of the junction differs, possibly owing to a read error. V gene TRBV6-5 combines with J gene TRBJ2-1; D not certain. Per the germline V gene, CDR1 is MNHEY and CDR2 is SVGAGI. The CDR3 loop spans 11 amino acids. CDR3 amino acids: CAGSRQYEQFF. CDR3 bases: TGTGCCGGCAGCCGGCAGTATGAGCAGTTCTTC.

In its sample, this clonotype was seen many times. The rearrangement joins TRBV5-1 to TRBJ2-6; the match to TRBD1 covers 7 bases. Germline assignment: CDR1 SGHRS and CDR2 YFSETQ. The CDR3 length is 15 residues. The trim removed 4 bases at V and 4 bases at J, leaving 5 bases unmatched. The CDR3 sequence is CASSADRAGANVLTF. The CDR3 nucleotides are TGCGCCAGCAGCGCAGACAGGGCCGGGGCCAACGTCCTGACTTTC.

This clonotype was detected a few times. The J gene is TRBJ2-1, the V gene TRBV20-1, with no clear D. CDR3 length equals 13 residues. Germline V gene data show CDR1 as DFQATT and CDR2 as SNEGSKA (reference sequence). Trimming pared 1 base from V and 9 bases from J, leaving 13 bases between. The CDR3 region has the DNA TGCAGTGCTAGAGTTCCTGATTGGCGTGAGCAGTTCTTC. As protein: CSARVPDWREQFF.

This chain uses TRBV15 with TRBJ1-2; D is uncertain. The CDR3 sequence is 16 residues long. Trimming left V 0 bases short and J 2 bases short, with 13 bases between. Germline CDR1 reads LNHNV; CDR2 reads YYDKDF (reference sequence). This chain's CDR3 is CATSRDQADGNYGYTF. The CDR3 DNA reads TGTGCCACCAGCAGAGATCAGGCGGACGGGAACTATGGCTACACCTTC.

This chain uses TRBV28 with TRBJ1-1, with D perhaps TRBD1 (5 bases). CDR3 length: 14 amino acids. Looked up from germline, CDR1 is MDHEN and CDR2 is SYDVKM. Trimming removed 6 bases at V and 0 bases at J, with 11 bases between. The CDR3 here is CASRETDMNTEAFF. The CDR3 DNA is TGTGCCAGCAGGGAGACGGACATGAACACTGAAGCTTTCTTT. The full variable domain, in which reference TRBV28 and TRBJ1-1 provide the parts outside the CDR3, is DVKVTQSSRYLVKRTGEKVFLECVQDMDHENMFWYRQDPGLGLRLIYFSYDVKMKEKGDIPEGYSVSREKKERFSLILESASTNQTSMYLCASRETDMNTEAFFGQGTRLTVV.

In this sample, this clonotype turned up many times. An end of the junction differs from the germline gene, which may be a read error. This chain connects TRBV18 to TRBJ2-7; a weak D match, TRBD1 (5 bases). Germline CDR1 KGHSH, CDR2 LQKENI. CDR3 length equals 13 residues. As DNA, the CDR3 is TGCGCCAGCAGTCCCCAGGGATCCTACGAGCAGTACTTC. Its translation is CASSPQGSYEQYF.

This chain links TRBV2 with TRBJ2-3; possible D gene TRBD2, 5 bases. Germline CDR1 is SNHLY and CDR2 is FYNNEI. V dropped 8 bases and J dropped 3 bases, with 18 bases sitting between them. The CDR3 length is 15 residues. CDR3 protein: CASLMRLAYTDTQYF. The CDR3 DNA reads TGTGCCAGCCTAATGCGGCTAGCCTATACAGATACGCAGTATTTT.

The genes are TRBV28 and TRBJ1-5; tentative D call: TRBD1 (6 bases). V gave up 7 bases and J gave up 2 bases, with 18 bases separating them. The germline CDR1 and CDR2 sequences are MDHEN and SYDVKM. This CDR3 has 16 amino acids. The CDR3 DNA follows: TGTGCCAGCACCCTCTACGGGGGGGCAGGCAATCAGCCCCAGCATTTT. It is translated as CASTLYGGAGNQPQHF.

This rearrangement joins TRBV6-5 to TRBJ2-3; 7 bases are shared with TRBD1. The ends lost 5 bases at V and 6 bases at J; junction bases unmatched: 8. CDR3 size: 14 residues. The germline V gene has CDR1 MNHEY and CDR2 SVGAGI. The CDR3: CASSDIQQGDTQYF. CDR3 bases: TGTGCCAGCAGTGACATCCAACAGGGGGATACGCAGTATTTT.

This clonotype appeared many times. V and J are TRBV29-1 and TRBJ1-2, with 7 bases that match TRBD1. Trimming cost V 6 bases and J 6 bases; bases outside gene matches: 4. The CDR3 totals 11 residues. Germline CDR1 is SQVTM and CDR2 is ANQGSEA. CDR3 protein: CSVGQVNGYTF. CDR3 DNA: TGCAGCGTAGGACAGGTTAATGGCTACACCTTC.

V usage is TRBV28 and J usage is TRBJ2-7; 8 bases map to TRBD2. CDR1 is MDHEN, CDR2 SYDVKM, per germline. CDR3 length: 15 residues. Losses at the gene ends were 5 bases for V and 1 base for J; bases not matched to a gene: 7. CDR3 nucleotides: TGTGCCAGCAGTGAGCGGGGGAAAATATCCTACGAGCAGTACTTC. The encoded protein is CASSERGKISYEQYF.

This clonotype came up many times. The DNA for the CDR3 is TGCAGCTCGACTGAGGGGGTCCAAGAGACCCAGTACTTC. This sequence encodes CSSTEGVQETQYF. The chain employs TRBV29-1 and TRBJ2-5; the D gene is possibly TRBD1 (6 bases). This CDR3 contains 13 residues. CDR1 and CDR2 (germline): SQVTM, ANQGSEA. V shed 8 bases and J shed 1 base, with 14 bases lying between them.

The CDR3 loop is CASSDRTGELFF. CDR3 nucleotide sequence: TGTGCCAGCAGTGACCGCACCGGGGAGCTGTTTTTT. This rearrangement joins TRBV6-4 to TRBJ2-2, with no clear D. The CDR3 is 12 amino acids. CDR1 is MRHNA and CDR2 is SNTAGT in the germline V gene. Trimming removed 2 bases at V and 4 bases at J, with 2 bases between.

This clonotype was observed a handful of times. The chain uses TRBV7-8 and TRBJ2-7; D unresolved. The CDR3 has 15 amino acids. Trimming stripped 4 bases from V and 1 base from J, with 14 bases between. Germline-derived CDR1 and CDR2 are SGHVS and FQNEAQ. The CDR3 protein is CASSSSPRISYEQYF. DNA for the CDR3: TGTGCCAGCAGCTCCTCCCCCCGTATTTCCTACGAGCAGTACTTC.

This clonotype was seen ten or more times. The V gene is TRBV20-1, the J gene TRBJ2-7, with D possibly TRBD1 on 6 matching bases. Deletions cut 1 base from V and 3 bases from J, with 13 bases between. The germline CDR1 and CDR2 sequences are DFQATT and SNEGSKA (reference sequence). This CDR3 is 14 amino acids long. The CDR3: CSARVDRKYYEQYF. In DNA, the CDR3 is TGCAGTGCTAGAGTCGACAGGAAGTACTACGAGCAGTACTTC.

This clonotype was counted a few times. The chain employs TRBV27 and TRBJ1-2; the D is unclear. Per the germline V gene, CDR1 is MNHEY and CDR2 is SMNVEV (reference sequence). This CDR3 region has 13 residues. Trimming removed 5 bases from V and 5 bases from J, with 12 bases in between. Written as DNA, the CDR3 is TGTGCCAGCAGTCCCGGACCGACTTATGGCTACACCTTC. Its protein product is CASSPGPTYGYTF.

CDR3 loop: CASSAVGGDTLYEQYF. Here the CDR3 DNA reads TGTGCCAGCAGCGCCGTTGGGGGTGACACTCTCTACGAGCAGTACTTC. The gene calls are TRBV7-9 and TRBJ2-7; D could derive from TRBD1 or TRBD2 (5 bases each). The germline gives CDR1 SEHNR, CDR2 FQNEAQ (reference sequence). Trimming left V 5 bases short and J 3 bases short, with 20 bases between. The CDR3 length is 16 residues.

Turning to this clonotype: A read error may explain this, as a much larger clone is one base away. The chain is built from TRBV7-2 and TRBJ2-4, with D unclear. This CDR3 has 13 residues. The germline V gene encodes CDR1 SGHTA and CDR2 FQGNSA. CDR3 DNA: TGTGTCAGCAGCTTTCGATGGACGAACATTCAGTACTTC. This codes for CVSSFRWTNIQYF.

This clonotype was observed at least ten times. The V gene is TRBV12-3 or TRBV12-4, the J gene TRBJ2-4; D perhaps matches TRBD2 (5 bases). Trimming took 6 bases from V and 13 from J, leaving 19 bases between them. The CDR3 is 13 residues long. The CDR3 is CASSPTRPREQYF. CDR3 nucleotide sequence: TGTGCCAGCAGCCCCACCCGGCCTAGGGAGCAGTACTTC.

This clonotype was seen repeatedly, ten times or more. The chain employs TRBV7-9 and TRBJ2-7; 12 positions match TRBD2. The CDR3 consists of 17 residues. Unmatched junction bases numbered 12, after V lost 6 bases and J lost 3 bases. Germline CDR1 reads SEHNR; CDR2 reads FQNEAQ (reference sequence). CDR3 sequence: CASRPGLAGTTGYEQYF. As DNA, the CDR3 is TGTGCCAGCAGACCAGGACTAGCGGGAACTACGGGCTACGAGCAGTACTTC.